These 3 T cell receptor beta chains were sequenced from one sample in a study of PD-1 blockade in classical Hodgkin lymphoma. Sequencing used immunoSEQ multiplex PCR; TCRdb keeps in-frame clones, though not all of them. The data show approximately 32,000 clones, 80% to 90% seen once. Relapse was seen in all patients after autologous stem cell transplantation, and brentuximab vedotin exposure was variable. The sequences come from peripheral blood mononuclear cells (PBMCs), collected at baseline. The receptor source for this set is a human donor with classical Hodgkin lymphoma.

The rearrangement links TRBV18 to TRBJ1-1; D gene uncertain. Germline CDR1 KGHSH, CDR2 LQKENI. Trimming removed 3 bases from V and 0 bases from J, with 11 bases in between. The length of the CDR3 is 15 residues. The CDR3 coding sequence is TGTGCCAGCTCACCCATAGGGCAAATGAACACTGAAGCTTTCTTT. As protein: CASSPIGQMNTEAFF.

J is TRBJ1-4 and V is TRBV11-3; 8 bases fit TRBD1. Germline trimming cut 5 bases from V and 4 bases from J; bases unmatched to any gene: 3. Germline CDR1 reads SGHNT; CDR2 reads YENEEA. This CDR3 region has 14 residues. This CDR3 reads CASSRQGFNEKLFF. The CDR3 DNA reads TGTGCCAGCAGCCGACAGGGGTTTAATGAAAAACTGTTTTTT.

V gene TRBV4-3 combines with J gene TRBJ1-1; D may be TRBD1 (5 bases). CDR1 and CDR2 from the germline V gene are LGHNA and YSLEER. This CDR3 is 13 amino acids long. V lost 4 bases to trimming and J lost 6 bases, with 12 bases between them. CDR3 in amino acids: CASSPGAGPEAFF. In nucleotides, the CDR3 is TGCGCCAGCAGCCCTGGGGCAGGTCCTGAAGCTTTCTTT.